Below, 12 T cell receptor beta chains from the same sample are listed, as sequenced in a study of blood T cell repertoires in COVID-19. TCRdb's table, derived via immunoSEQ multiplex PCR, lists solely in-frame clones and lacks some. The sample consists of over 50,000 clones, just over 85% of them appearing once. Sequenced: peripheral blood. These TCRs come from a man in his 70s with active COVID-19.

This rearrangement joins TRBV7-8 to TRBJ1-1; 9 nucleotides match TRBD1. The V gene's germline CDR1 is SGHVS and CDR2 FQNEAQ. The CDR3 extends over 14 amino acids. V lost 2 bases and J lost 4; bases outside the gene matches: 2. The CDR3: CASSLLQGATEAFF. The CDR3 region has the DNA TGTGCCAGCAGCTTATTACAGGGGGCCACTGAAGCTTTCTTT.

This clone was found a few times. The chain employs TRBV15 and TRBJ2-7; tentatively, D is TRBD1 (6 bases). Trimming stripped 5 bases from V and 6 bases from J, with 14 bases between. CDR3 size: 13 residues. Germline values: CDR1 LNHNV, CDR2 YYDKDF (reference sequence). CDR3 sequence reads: CATSPNGGGEQYF. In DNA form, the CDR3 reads TGTGCCACCAGCCCCAATGGGGGCGGCGAGCAGTACTTC. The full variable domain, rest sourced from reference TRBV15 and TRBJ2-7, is DAMVIQNPRYQVTQFGKPVTLSCSQTLNHNVMYWYQQKSSQAPKLLFHYYDKDFNNEADTPDNFQSRRPNTSFCFLDIRSPGLGDTAMYLCATSPNGGGEQYFGPGTRLTVT.

The CDR3 region has the DNA TGTGCCAGCAGTGAAGTTACAGGGGCGTACAATGAGCAGTTCTTC. This gives the protein CASSEVTGAYNEQFF. The chain couples TRBV2 to TRBJ2-1; 7 positions agree with TRBD1. This CDR3 is 15 amino acids long. Germline assignment: CDR1 SNHLY and CDR2 FYNNEI. V lost 1 base, J lost 4 bases, and 4 bases stayed unmatched.

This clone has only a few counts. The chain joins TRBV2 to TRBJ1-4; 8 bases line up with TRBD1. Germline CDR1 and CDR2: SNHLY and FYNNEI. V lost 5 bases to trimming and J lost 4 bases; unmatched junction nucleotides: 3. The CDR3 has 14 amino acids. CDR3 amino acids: CASSTQGVNEKLFF. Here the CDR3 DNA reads TGTGCCAGCAGTACACAGGGGGTTAATGAAAAACTGTTTTTT.

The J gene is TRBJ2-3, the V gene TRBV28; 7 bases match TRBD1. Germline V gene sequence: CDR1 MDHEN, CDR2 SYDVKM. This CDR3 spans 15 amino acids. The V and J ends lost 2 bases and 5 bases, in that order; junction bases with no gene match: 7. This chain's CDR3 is CASSLVSRGLDTQYF. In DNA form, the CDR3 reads TGTGCCAGCAGTTTAGTTTCCAGGGGGTTAGATACGCAGTATTTT.

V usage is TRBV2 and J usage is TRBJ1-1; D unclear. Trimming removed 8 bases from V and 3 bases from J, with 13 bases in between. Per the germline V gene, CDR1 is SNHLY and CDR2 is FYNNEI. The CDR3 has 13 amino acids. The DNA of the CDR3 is TGTGCCAGCCGCCTGGGCCTTTACACTGAAGCTTTCTTT. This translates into CASRLGLYTEAFF. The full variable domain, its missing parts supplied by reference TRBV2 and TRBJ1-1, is EPEVTQTPSHQVTQMGQEVILRCVPISNHLYFYWYRQILGQKVEFLVSFYNNEISEKSEIFDDQFSVERPDGSNFTLKIRSTKLEDSAMYFCASRLGLYTEAFFGQGTRLTVV.

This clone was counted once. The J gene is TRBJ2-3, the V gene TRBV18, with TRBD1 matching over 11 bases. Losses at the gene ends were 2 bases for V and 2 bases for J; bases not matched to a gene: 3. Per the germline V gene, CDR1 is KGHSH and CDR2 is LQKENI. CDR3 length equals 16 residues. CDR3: CASSPRTGGLTDTQYF. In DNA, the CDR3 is TGTGCCAGCTCACCAAGGACAGGGGGCCTCACAGATACGCAGTATTTT.

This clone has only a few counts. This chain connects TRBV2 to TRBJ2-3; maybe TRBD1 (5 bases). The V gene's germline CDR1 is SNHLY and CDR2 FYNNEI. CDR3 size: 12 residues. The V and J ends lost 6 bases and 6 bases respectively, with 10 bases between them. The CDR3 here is CASRERQDTQYF. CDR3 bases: TGTGCCAGCAGGGAAAGACAGGATACGCAGTATTTT.

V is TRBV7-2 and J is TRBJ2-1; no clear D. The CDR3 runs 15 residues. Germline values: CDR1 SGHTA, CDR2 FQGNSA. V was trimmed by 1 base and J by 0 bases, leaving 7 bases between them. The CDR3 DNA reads TGTGCCAGCAGCTTAGATCCGAGCTCCTACAATGAGCAGTTCTTC. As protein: CASSLDPSSYNEQFF.

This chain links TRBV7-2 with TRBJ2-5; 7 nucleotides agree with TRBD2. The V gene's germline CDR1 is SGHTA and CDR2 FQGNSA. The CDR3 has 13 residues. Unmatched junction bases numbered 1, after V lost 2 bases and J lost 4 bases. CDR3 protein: CASSLREAETQYF. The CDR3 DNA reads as TGTGCCAGCAGCTTACGGGAGGCAGAGACCCAGTACTTC.

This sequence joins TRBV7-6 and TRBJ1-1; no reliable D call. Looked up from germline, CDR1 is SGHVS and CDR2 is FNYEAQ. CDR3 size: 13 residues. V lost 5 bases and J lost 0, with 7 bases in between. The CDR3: CASSPRLNTEAFF. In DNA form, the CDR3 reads TGTGCCAGCAGCCCCCGGTTGAACACTGAAGCTTTCTTT.

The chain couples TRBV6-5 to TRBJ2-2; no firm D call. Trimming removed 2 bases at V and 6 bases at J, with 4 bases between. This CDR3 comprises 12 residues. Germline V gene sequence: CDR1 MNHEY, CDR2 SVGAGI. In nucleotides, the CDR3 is TGTGCCAGCAGTTACCGGGCCGGGGAGCTGTTTTTT. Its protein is CASSYRAGELFF.